This entry lists 17 T cell receptor beta chains sequenced from one sample in a study of spatial heterogeneity in lung cancer. Time point defined: sample taken at primary tumor resection. Sequencing covered unsorted whole RNA taken from tumor, nontumor lung or frozen PBMC. In TCRdb, the 5' RACE reads were re-called with MiXCR into one record per CDR3 protein. The sample gives 70,000 to 90,000 distinct CDR3 sequences, about an eighth of which show up once; about 7.1% is in the top ten. The material sequenced was PBMCs, taken at surgery. These receptors came from a male donor with early-stage non-small cell lung cancer.

This clonotype was counted between two and nine times. This chain connects TRBV7-6 to TRBJ2-3; D is perhaps TRBD2 (6 bases). There are 16 residues in the CDR3. Per the germline V gene, CDR1 is SGHVS and CDR2 is FNYEAQ. V gave up 5 bases and J gave up 3 bases, with 18 bases separating them. The CDR3 spells CASSPTGGTTTDTQYF. The CDR3 DNA reads TGTGCCAGCAGCCCTACCGGCGGGACCACGACAGATACGCAGTATTTT.

This clonotype was recorded a few times. The rearrangement links TRBV4-1 to TRBJ1-4; D is ambiguous. The CDR3 is made up of 16 amino acids. Between the trimmed V and J ends, which lost 4 bases and 4 bases, there was a span of 16 bases. Germline V CDR1 and CDR2: MGHRA, YSYEKL. In nucleotides, the CDR3 is TGCGCCAGCAGCCGGGCCCCGGTGAACGTTAATGAAAAACTGTTTTTT. Protein product: CASSRAPVNVNEKLFF.

Only a few counts were recorded for this clonotype. The genes are TRBV7-8 and TRBJ1-1; D is ambiguous. V lost 5 bases and J 8 bases, leaving 9 bases between the germline ends. The CDR3 runs 11 residues. Germline V gives CDR1 SGHVS, CDR2 FQNEAQ. DNA for the CDR3: TGTGCCAGCAGCCCCCTCCGAGAAGCTTTCTTT. Its translation: CASSPLREAFF.

This clonotype was detected a few times. The chain is built from TRBV5-1 and TRBJ2-1; D is possibly TRBD2 (6 bases). The germline V gene has CDR1 SGHRS and CDR2 YFSETQ. The V end was cut by 3 bases, the J end by 0 bases, with 10 bases between. The CDR3 sequence is 15 residues long. The CDR3 DNA is TGCGCCAGCAGCTGGGGTAGCGGCTCCTACAATGAGCAGTTCTTC. Translation: CASSWGSGSYNEQFF.

The table lists this clonotype with many counts. This chain uses TRBV10-3 with TRBJ1-3; tentatively, D is TRBD1 (5 bases). The V and J ends lost 6 bases and 2 bases respectively, with 11 bases between them. Germline values: CDR1 ENHRY, CDR2 SYGVKD. The CDR3 totals 14 residues. This chain's CDR3 is CAISRTYTGNTIYF. DNA for the CDR3: TGTGCCATCAGCCGGACATATACTGGAAACACCATATATTTT.

This clonotype has only a few counts. This chain joins TRBV4-1 and TRBJ2-7; tentatively, D is TRBD1 (7 bases). The V gene lost 7 bases and the J gene lost 1 base, with 11 bases spanning the gap. Germline V CDR1 and CDR2: MGHRA, YSYEKL. CDR3 length: 13 residues. The CDR3 DNA is TGCGCCAGCATCCCAGGGGGGTCCTACGAGCAGTACTTC. It translates to CASIPGGSYEQYF.

This clonotype was detected only a few times. The chain employs TRBV10-2 and TRBJ2-2; 8 bases fit TRBD2. CDR3 length equals 15 residues. Germline V gene sequence: CDR1 WSHSY, CDR2 SAAADI. The V segment lost 4 bases and the J segment 4 bases; nucleotides outside the gene matches: 5. The CDR3: CASSATGLVTGELFF. The CDR3 DNA is TGCGCCAGCAGTGCTACGGGACTAGTCACCGGGGAGCTGTTTTTT.

The chain recombines TRBV2 with TRBJ2-3; 8 bases map to TRBD1. The junction had 4 bases not matched to a gene; V was cut back by 3 bases and J by 2 bases. The germline CDR1 and CDR2 sequences are SNHLY and FYNNEI. This CDR3 spans 15 amino acids. The CDR3 region is CASSDPGGDTDTQYF. The CDR3 DNA reads TGTGCCAGCAGTGACCCAGGGGGCGACACAGATACGCAGTATTTT.

This clonotype was picked up a small number of times. This CDR3 reads CASSPRTSGNTGELFF. The CDR3 DNA reads TGTGCCAGCAGCCCACGGACTAGCGGCAACACCGGGGAGCTGTTTTTT. The chain uses TRBV7-2 and TRBJ2-2; 10 bases align to TRBD2. J was trimmed by 2 bases and V by 5 bases; bases with no gene match: 5. The CDR3 spans 16 residues. Germline lookup yields CDR1 SGHTA and CDR2 FQGNSA.

This clonotype was detected ten times or more. V usage is TRBV4-3 and J usage is TRBJ2-7, with 9 bases identical to TRBD2. Germline V gene data show CDR1 as LGHNA and CDR2 as YSLEER. With 4 bases clipped from V and 1 base from J, the junction kept 5 bases outside the gene matches. There are 15 residues in the CDR3. CDR3 in amino acids: CASSPGLAQSYEQYF. The CDR3 DNA follows: TGCGCCAGCAGCCCCGGACTAGCGCAATCCTACGAGCAGTACTTC.

There are many counts of this clonotype. The J gene is TRBJ2-2, the V gene TRBV11-1; unclear D gene. Trimming took 4 bases from V and 5 from J, leaving 14 bases between them. The CDR3 is made up of 15 amino acids. In germline, CDR1 is SGHAT, CDR2 FQDESV (reference sequence). The CDR3 sequence: CASSSEAVRTGELFF. The CDR3 DNA sequence: TGTGCCAGCAGCTCTGAGGCGGTTCGGACCGGGGAGCTGTTTTTT.

This clonotype was recorded a few times. V is TRBV6-5 and J is TRBJ1-1; unclear D gene. Looked up from germline, CDR1 is MNHEY and CDR2 is SVGAGI. The CDR3 spans 14 residues. Trimming left V 7 bases short and J 3 bases short, with 15 bases between. Written as DNA, the CDR3 is TGTGCCAGCACCCCACGCACGGAATACACTGAAGCTTTCTTT. Amino acid sequence: CASTPRTEYTEAFF.

CDR3 DNA: TGTGCCAGCAGCTTTTCCGGGAACAGGCAGAACACCGGGGAGCTGTTTTTT. Protein: CASSFSGNRQNTGELFF. This chain uses TRBV7-3 with TRBJ2-2; D could derive from TRBD1 or TRBD2 (5 bases each). Trimming took 3 bases from V and 1 from J, leaving 15 bases between them. The germline gives CDR1 SGHTA, CDR2 FQGTGA. CDR3 size: 17 residues.

This clonotype occurred many times. The chain recombines TRBV29-1 with TRBJ1-1; TRBD1 matches 7 bases. The V gene's germline CDR1 is SQVTM and CDR2 ANQGSEA. The junction had 4 bases not matched to a gene; V was cut back by 4 bases and J by 5 bases. This CDR3 spans 12 amino acids. In DNA, the CDR3 is TGCAGCGTTGCAGGGGGAAGGACTGAAGCTTTCTTT. Its protein product is CSVAGGRTEAFF.

The J gene is TRBJ2-1, the V gene TRBV4-1; D tentatively reads TRBD1 or TRBD2 (5 bases each). CDR3 length: 12 residues. Per the germline V gene, CDR1 is MGHRA and CDR2 is YSYEKL. The germline V and J ends were trimmed by 1 base and 10 bases, with 8 bases remaining between them. CDR3 loop: CASSQGGVEQFF. CDR3 in DNA: TGCGCCAGCAGCCAAGGAGGGGTCGAGCAGTTCTTC.

This clonotype came up a few times. The rearrangement uses TRBV7-8 and TRBJ2-7; 7 nucleotides agree with TRBD2. CDR3 size: 15 residues. Losses at the gene ends were 7 bases for V and 2 bases for J; bases not matched to a gene: 11. Per the germline V gene, CDR1 is SGHVS and CDR2 is FQNEAQ. The CDR3 coding sequence is TGTGCCAGCACCCCCCCGTGGAGCGGGGCCTACGAGCAGTACTTC. Translating it yields CASTPPWSGAYEQYF.

The DNA for the CDR3 is TGTGCCAGCTCACCGTTCCGGCAGCTCGGGCAGCCCCAGCATTTT. As protein: CASSPFRQLGQPQHF. The chain employs TRBV18 and TRBJ1-5; D is unclear. The CDR3 is 15 amino acids. Germline values: CDR1 KGHSH, CDR2 LQKENI. The V gene lost 3 bases and the J gene lost 7 bases, with 16 bases spanning the gap.